The 21 T cell receptor beta chains below all came from one sample that was sequenced in a study of beta chain features in type 1 diabetes. Antigens of these TCRs are unknown. Expressed TCRB transcripts were sequenced, since all the RNA that had been isolated was reverse transcribed. The data were produced by immunoSEQ multiplex PCR, yet TCRdb's version contains in-frame clones alone and is incomplete. The top ten hold less than 1.2% of the sample, which has around 340,000 clones, roughly 9% seen once. Regarding the study as a whole: In all four CD4+ subsets, TCRB CDR3 length was significantly, moderately reduced in type 1 diabetes.

Sequencing was performed on central memory CD4+ T cells from blood. The receptors come from a man aged 30 to 45 with type 1 diabetes.

The chain combines TRBV7-6 with TRBJ2-2; TRBD1 or TRBD2 may be the D gene (5 bases each). The CDR3 is made up of 14 amino acids. Germline-derived CDR1 and CDR2 are SGHVS and FNYEAQ. Deletions cut 5 bases from V and 5 bases from J, with 12 bases between. The CDR3 loop is CASSPGTRTGELFF. The DNA of the CDR3 is TGTGCCAGCAGCCCTGGGACCAGAACCGGGGAGCTGTTTTTT.

This clone showed up just a few times. The chain combines TRBV9 with TRBJ2-5; D is perhaps TRBD2 (5 bases). Gene TRBJ2-7 matches the end of the DNA better, so the J call may be wrong. The CDR3 length is 14 residues. Germline V gene data show CDR1 as SGDLS and CDR2 as YYNGEE. The CDR3 loop reads CASSVAPGIDEQYF. The CDR3 DNA is TGTGCCAGCAGCGTAGCACCGGGGATCGACGAGCAGTACTTC.

The chain has TRBV6-5 and TRBJ1-2; a possible D gene is TRBD1 (5 bases). V lost 2 bases and J lost 7, with 20 bases in between. This CDR3 region has 16 residues. Germline values: CDR1 MNHEY, CDR2 SVGAGI. Here the CDR3 reads CASSYRPRELAAGYTF. CDR3 DNA sequence: TGTGCCAGCAGTTACCGTCCCAGGGAGCTAGCGGCTGGCTACACCTTC.

The sample holds a few counts of this clone. V gene TRBV7-2 combines with J gene TRBJ2-5; 8 nucleotides match TRBD2. Per the germline V gene, CDR1 is SGHTA and CDR2 is FQGNSA. The CDR3 sequence is 14 residues long. V lost 5 bases to trimming and J lost 5 bases; unmatched junction nucleotides: 7. This CDR3 reads CASSPGGAMETQYF. CDR3 sequence (DNA): TGTGCCAGCAGCCCGGGGGGGGCTATGGAGACCCAGTACTTC.

The chain employs TRBV29-1 and TRBJ1-1, with TRBD1 identical over 7 bases. Looked up from germline, CDR1 is SQVTM and CDR2 is ANQGSEA. CDR3 length: 15 amino acids. V shed 1 base and J 4 bases; nucleotides not matched to a gene: 9. CDR3 residues: CSVEGRTGVFTEAFF. CDR3 DNA sequence: TGCAGCGTTGAAGGAAGGACAGGAGTATTCACTGAAGCTTTCTTT.

In its sample, this clone was seen a few times. This sample also contains other DNA sequences that code for the same CDR3. V is TRBV29-1 and J is TRBJ2-7; the match to TRBD2 covers 13 bases. This CDR3 comprises 14 residues. Germline V gives CDR1 SQVTM, CDR2 ANQGSEA. V shed 4 bases and J 3 bases; nucleotides not matched to a gene: 3. The CDR3 region has the DNA TGCAGCGTTGGGACTAGCGGGGGTCTCTACGAGCAGTACTTC. This gives the protein CSVGTSGGLYEQYF.

The chain uses TRBV6-5 and TRBJ2-5; D ambiguous. Trimming removed 7 bases at V and 2 bases at J, with 11 bases between. Looked up from germline, CDR1 is MNHEY and CDR2 is SVGAGI. The CDR3 sequence is 13 residues long. Here the CDR3 reads CASTPWGQETQYF. DNA for the CDR3: TGTGCCAGCACCCCTTGGGGACAAGAGACCCAGTACTTC.

This clone was detected only a few times. The V and J genes are TRBV2 and TRBJ1-5; possibly TRBD1 for D (6 bases). Germline CDR1 and CDR2: SNHLY and FYNNEI. V was shortened by 5 bases and J by 7 bases, with 15 bases between the two germline ends. The CDR3 extends over 14 amino acids. The CDR3 DNA is TGTGCCAGCAGTCGGGACACCGGGGGGCAGCCCCAGCATTTT. It is translated as CASSRDTGGQPQHF. Full variable domain (outside the CDR3, taken from reference TRBV2 and TRBJ1-5): EPEVTQTPSHQVTQMGQEVILRCVPISNHLYFYWYRQILGQKVEFLVSFYNNEISEKSEIFDDQFSVERPDGSNFTLKIRSTKLEDSAMYFCASSRDTGGQPQHFGDGTRLSIL.

This clone has just a few counts. J is TRBJ1-6 and V is TRBV7-9; possible D gene TRBD1, 5 bases. V was pared by 0 bases and J by 7 bases, with 10 bases between. Germline-derived CDR1 and CDR2 are SEHNR and FQNEAQ (reference sequence). The CDR3 runs 15 residues. CDR3 DNA sequence: TGTGCCAGCAGCTTAGCTGGGCCAGGGAATTCACCCCTCCACTTT. As protein: CASSLAGPGNSPLHF.

J is TRBJ2-7 and V is TRBV5-4, with 11 nucleotides matching TRBD2. The CDR3 loop spans 15 amino acids. The V segment lost 4 bases and the J segment 2 bases; nucleotides outside the gene matches: 5. CDR1 and CDR2 from the germline V gene are SGHNT and YYREEE (reference sequence). The CDR3 region is CASSPGTSGTYEQYF. CDR3 DNA sequence: TGTGCCAGCAGCCCGGGGACTAGCGGAACCTACGAGCAGTACTTC.

This clone was seen only a few times. V gene TRBV25-1 combines with J gene TRBJ1-1; D is unclear. The V end was cut by 2 bases, the J end by 3 bases, with 13 bases between. Germline V gene lookup returns CDR1 MGHDK and CDR2 SYGVNS. There are 15 residues in the CDR3. The CDR3 reads CASSEGNRGDTEAFF. The CDR3 region has the DNA TGTGCCAGCAGTGAAGGGAATCGGGGAGACACTGAAGCTTTCTTT.

This clone was observed a handful of times. The CDR3 protein is CASSLGQGFYEQYF. The DNA for the CDR3 is TGTGCCAGCAGCTTAGGACAGGGGTTTTACGAGCAGTACTTC. The genes are TRBV13 and TRBJ2-7; 7 positions agree with TRBD1. V lost 0 bases, J lost 4 bases, and 3 bases stayed unmatched. This CDR3 region has 14 residues. Germline-derived CDR1 and CDR2 are PRHDT and FYEKMQ (reference sequence). The whole variable domain, remainder taken from reference TRBV13 and TRBJ2-7, is AAGVIQSPRHLIKEKRETATLKCYPIPRHDTVYWYQQGPGQDPQFLISFYEKMQSDKGSIPDRFSAQQFSDYHSELNMSSLELGDSALYFCASSLGQGFYEQYFGPGTRLTVT.

The rearrangement links TRBV5-4 to TRBJ2-7, with D uncertain. Germline V gene lookup returns CDR1 SGHNT and CDR2 YYREEE (reference sequence). There are 12 residues in the CDR3. Trimming stripped 0 bases from V and 7 bases from J, with 8 bases between. The CDR3 reads CASSLAYGEQYF. CDR3 bases: TGTGCCAGCAGCTTGGCCTACGGAGAGCAGTACTTC.

This clone showed up just a few times. This same CDR3 is encoded by further DNA sequences in the sample. The chain employs TRBV6-1 and TRBJ1-2; D ambiguous. V gave up 4 bases and J gave up 3 bases, with 6 bases separating them. The CDR3 contains 12 residues. Germline loops: CDR1 MNHNS, CDR2 SASEGT. CDR3 DNA: TGTGCCAGCAGTGCCACAGACTATGGCTACACCTTC. It specifies CASSATDYGYTF.

V and J are TRBV7-2 and TRBJ2-2, with D possibly matching TRBD1 (6 bases). V lost 4 bases to trimming and J lost 7 bases, with 16 bases between them. Per germline, CDR1 SGHTA and CDR2 FQGNSA. CDR3 length: 15 amino acids. The CDR3 DNA reads TGTGCCAGCAGCTATCCGTGGGGGCAAGGCGGGGAGCTGTTTTTT. Translated: CASSYPWGQGGELFF.

This clone has a count of ten or more. The chain is built from TRBV29-1 and TRBJ1-3; 8 bases line up with TRBD1. The CDR3 is 12 amino acids. The V gene's germline CDR1 is SQVTM and CDR2 ANQGSEA. V was clipped by 7 bases and J by 8 bases; unmatched bases: 7. CDR3 DNA: TGCAGCGGAGGACAGGGAGGGGACACCATATATTTT. Translated, it gives CSGGQGGDTIYF.

This clone was seen at least ten times. This sequence joins TRBV11-2 and TRBJ2-3; 11 bases fit TRBD1. The CDR3 length is 14 residues. Looked up from germline, CDR1 is SGHAT and CDR2 is FQNNGV. J lost 5 bases, V lost 5 bases, and 3 bases had no gene match. CDR3 loop: CASSTGTGGDTQYF. In DNA, the CDR3 is TGTGCCAGCAGCACCGGGACAGGGGGAGATACGCAGTATTTT. The variable domain in full, with the rest retrieved from reference TRBV11-2 and TRBJ2-3, is EAGVAQSPRYKIIEKRQSVAFWCNPISGHATLYWYQQILGQGPKLLIQFQNNGVVDDSQLPKDRFSAERLKGVDSTLKIQPAKLEDSAVYLCASSTGTGGDTQYFGPGTRLTVL.

This clone occurred a few times. The chain employs TRBV7-2 and TRBJ1-1; D uncertain. Deletions cut 2 bases from V and 1 base from J, with 11 bases between. The CDR3 loop spans 15 amino acids. Germline CDR1 SGHTA, CDR2 FQGNSA. CDR3 loop: CASSLFTAQNTEAFF. The CDR3 nucleotides read TGTGCCAGCAGCTTATTCACAGCACAGAACACTGAAGCTTTCTTT.

The V call is TRBV4-3, the J call TRBJ2-7; the D is unclear. The CDR3 length is 15 residues. Trimming pared 3 bases from V and 2 bases from J, leaving 14 bases between. CDR1 and CDR2 from the germline V gene are LGHNA and YSLEER. The CDR3 coding sequence is TGCGCCAGCAGCCATCAGGCGGAGAATGCCTACGAGCAGTACTTC. This gives the protein CASSHQAENAYEQYF.

CDR3 nucleotides: TGCGCCAGCAGCCAAGATTTTTCGGACAGGGTAGCAGATACGCAGTATTTT. It codes for CASSQDFSDRVADTQYF. The genes are TRBV4-3 and TRBJ2-3, with 8 bases aligning to TRBD1. The length of the CDR3 is 17 residues. Trimming removed 0 bases from V and 4 bases from J; junction bases left unmatched: 9. Germline CDR1 LGHNA, CDR2 YSLEER.

This rearrangement joins TRBV7-9 to TRBJ1-2, with D possibly TRBD1 on 5 matching bases. The CDR3 loop spans 14 amino acids. Trimming removed 1 base from V and 7 bases from J, with 13 bases in between. Germline values: CDR1 SEHNR, CDR2 FQNEAQ (reference sequence). The CDR3 loop reads CASSLGASGPGYTF. In DNA form, the CDR3 reads TGTGCCAGCAGCTTAGGGGCCTCGGGGCCTGGCTACACCTTC.